Listed here are 26 T cell receptor beta chains from one sample, sequenced in a study of Graves' ophthalmopathy and Graves' hyperthyroidism. The authors amplified TCR beta CDR3 regions, and they did so from RNA transcripts for repertoire sequencing. RT-PCR with HTBI primers came first, then second-round multiplex PCR. In TCRdb, the multiplex PCR reads were re-called with MiXCR into one record per CDR3 protein. This table holds hundreds of thousands of distinct CDR3 sequences, more than 40% found once. The sample taken for sequencing was peripheral blood. The receptors originated from an adult man with Graves' ophthalmopathy.

The chain joins TRBV19 to TRBJ1-1; D might be TRBD1 (5 bases). Germline V gene lookup returns CDR1 LNHDA and CDR2 SQIVND (reference sequence). The ends were cut back, 1 base at V and 3 bases at J, with 12 bases in the middle. CDR3 length equals 15 residues. CDR3 loop: CASSIGGIGDTEAFF. The CDR3 coding sequence is TGTGCCAGTAGTATAGGGGGGATCGGGGACACTGAAGCTTTCTTT.

The chain links TRBV20-1 to TRBJ2-2, with 7 bases fitting TRBD2. This CDR3 spans 16 amino acids. The V segment lost 0 bases and the J segment 5 bases; nucleotides outside the gene matches: 9. CDR1 and CDR2 (germline): DFQATT, SNEGSKA (reference sequence). CDR3 sequence reads: CSAREGRAAETGELFF. CDR3 sequence (DNA): TGCAGTGCTAGAGAAGGGAGGGCCGCTGAGACCGGGGAGCTGTTTTTT.

J is TRBJ2-6 and V is TRBV29-1; D not certain. The CDR3 is made up of 13 amino acids. Germline assignment: CDR1 SQVTM and CDR2 ANQGSEA. V lost 8 bases and J lost 0, with 8 bases in between. The CDR3 region has the DNA TGCAGCTTAGATGCCTCTGGGGCCAACGTCCTGACTTTC. Residues: CSLDASGANVLTF.

In the case of this clonotype: Given a much more abundant clone one base away, this may be a read error. This chain connects TRBV10-3 to TRBJ1-2, with a tentative D call TRBD1 (6 bases). Germline assignment: CDR1 ENHRY and CDR2 SYGVKD. V lost 10 bases and J 0 bases, leaving 24 bases between the germline ends. The CDR3 contains 17 residues. The CDR3, as DNA: TGTGCCAGCACAGACCCGGACAGCCAATATCCTAACTATGGCTACACCTTC. Protein sequence: CASTDPDSQYPNYGYTF.

This chain uses TRBV15 with TRBJ1-1; 10 bases map to TRBD1. CDR3 length: 18 residues. The junction had 11 bases not matched to a gene; V was cut back by 3 bases and J by 1 base. From germline, CDR1 is LNHNV and CDR2 YYDKDF (reference sequence). The CDR3 DNA reads TGTGCCACCAGCAGCTCCCTCGACAGGGGGCTAGAGAACACTGAAGCTTTCTTT. Residues: CATSSSLDRGLENTEAFF.

The J gene is TRBJ1-2, the V gene TRBV10-3; D ambiguous. From germline, CDR1 is ENHRY and CDR2 SYGVKD. The CDR3 is made up of 13 amino acids. The germline V and J ends were trimmed by 3 bases and 7 bases, with 12 bases remaining between them. The CDR3 DNA reads as TGTGCCATCAGTGATATGGCCCTTGGTGGCTACACCTTC. Amino acid sequence: CAISDMALGGYTF.

This clonotype appeared many times. The chain combines TRBV6-6 with TRBJ1-4; D gene uncertain. Trimming removed 7 bases at V and 1 base at J, with 10 bases between. Germline CDR1 is MNHNY and CDR2 is SVGAGI (reference sequence). The CDR3 is 14 amino acids. CDR3 sequence reads: CASTTAGTNEKLFF. DNA of the CDR3: TGTGCCAGCACCACAGCAGGAACTAATGAAAAACTGTTTTTT.

This clonotype was picked up a small number of times. The genes are TRBV5-1 and TRBJ1-1; D remains unclear. Trimming pared 0 bases from V and 6 bases from J, leaving 9 bases between. Germline CDR1 and CDR2: SGHRS and YFSETQ. The CDR3 length is 13 residues. In nucleotides, the CDR3 is TGCGCCAGCAGCTTGGGGGCCCCATCTGAAGCTTTCTTT. Encoded protein: CASSLGAPSEAFF.

The chain combines TRBV12-3 or TRBV12-4 with TRBJ2-2, with a weak D call TRBD1 (6 bases). V was cut by 3 bases and J by 7 bases, with 18 bases left in between. The CDR3 has 16 residues. CDR3 DNA: TGTGCCAGCAGTTTGTCTCCTGGGGGCGAAAACGGGGAGCTGTTTTTT. The encoded protein is CASSLSPGGENGELFF.

V and J are TRBV29-1 and TRBJ1-1, with D possibly being TRBD1 (6 bases). Germline lookup yields CDR1 SQVTM and CDR2 ANQGSEA. The CDR3 consists of 14 residues. CDR3 DNA sequence: TGCAGGTATCAGGGGAGAGGTGTGGACACTGAAGCTTTCTTT. Its translation is CRYQGRGVDTEAFF.

The chain recombines TRBV10-3 with TRBJ1-3, with 9 bases matching TRBD1. CDR3 length equals 13 residues. Trimming at V came to 5 bases and at J to 7 bases, leaving 3 bases not matched to a gene. Germline V gene lookup returns CDR1 ENHRY and CDR2 SYGVKD. The CDR3 region is CAISTGTGNTIYF. Here the CDR3 DNA reads TGTGCCATCAGTACCGGGACAGGGAACACCATATATTTT.

This rearrangement joins TRBV7-2 to TRBJ1-2; D call uncertain. This CDR3 has 15 amino acids. Germline V gives CDR1 SGHTA, CDR2 FQGNSA. Trimming removed 4 bases at V and 3 bases at J, with 15 bases between. This CDR3 is CASSSRTKGDYGYTF. Written as DNA, the CDR3 is TGTGCCAGCAGCTCCAGGACTAAGGGTGACTATGGCTACACCTTC.

A few counts support this clonotype. The chain uses TRBV6-4 and TRBJ1-1; TRBD1 matches 8 bases. J gave up 9 bases and V 3 bases, and 9 bases lay outside the gene matches. In germline, CDR1 is MRHNA, CDR2 SNTAGT. The CDR3 length is 14 residues. The CDR3 spells CASSETPGQGKAFF. The CDR3 DNA follows: TGTGCCAGCAGTGAGACGCCTGGACAGGGAAAAGCTTTCTTT.

Concerning this clonotype itself: An end of the junction differs from the germline gene, which may be a read error. The genes are TRBV10-3 and TRBJ1-2, with D hard to call. The CDR3 covers 16 residues. Per germline, CDR1 ENHRY and CDR2 SYGVKD. The CDR3 DNA reads as TGTGCCAACAGTTACTCGTCGGCCTCAGGTCGCTCTCGCTACACCTTC. This gives the protein CANSYSSASGRSRYTF.

This chain joins TRBV6-1 and TRBJ1-2; D remains unclear. Looked up from germline, CDR1 is MNHNS and CDR2 is SASEGT. The V and J ends lost 5 bases and 7 bases respectively, with 14 bases between them. CDR3 length: 13 amino acids. This CDR3 reads CASSLQQQTGYTF. CDR3 DNA: TGTGCCAGCAGTCTGCAACAGCAGACTGGCTACACCTTC.

This clonotype was picked up many times. The V and J genes are TRBV20-1 and TRBJ2-7, with TRBD2 matching over 9 bases. V shed 4 bases, J shed 5 bases, and the junction held 12 bases outside the gene matches. This CDR3 is 15 amino acids long. Per germline, CDR1 DFQATT and CDR2 SNEGSKA (reference sequence). The CDR3 is CSATALAGGPNEQYF. The CDR3 DNA follows: TGCAGTGCTACAGCTCTGGCGGGAGGGCCAAACGAGCAGTACTTC.

The gene calls are TRBV2 and TRBJ2-6; D is possibly TRBD1 (6 bases). CDR1 is SNHLY and CDR2 is FYNNEI in the germline V gene. The CDR3 runs to 15 residues. V was clipped by 7 bases and J by 5 bases, with 15 bases between them. CDR3 sequence reads: CASITTWDRANVLTF. CDR3 nucleotide sequence: TGTGCCAGCATTACAACTTGGGACAGGGCCAACGTCCTGACTTTC.

This clonotype was recorded many times. CDR3: CSAWDLNTEAFF. The CDR3 coding sequence is TGCAGTGCCTGGGACCTGAACACTGAAGCTTTCTTT. This chain uses TRBV20-1 with TRBJ1-1; a possible D gene is TRBD1 (5 bases). CDR3 length: 12 amino acids. V lost 6 bases and J 0 bases, leaving 8 bases between the germline ends. Germline-derived CDR1 and CDR2 are DFQATT and SNEGSKA (reference sequence).

The J gene is TRBJ1-5, the V gene TRBV29-1, with a weak D call TRBD1 (5 bases). CDR1 SQVTM and CDR2 ANQGSEA come from the germline V gene. V lost 8 bases to trimming and J lost 1 base, with 12 bases between them. This CDR3 is built from 13 residues. This CDR3 reads CSSYSGSNQPQHF. The CDR3 coding sequence is TGCAGCAGTTATTCAGGGAGCAATCAGCCCCAGCATTTT.

This clonotype was picked up many times. The chain is built from TRBV20-1 and TRBJ2-5; TRBD2 agrees at 8 bases. Trimming cost V 5 bases and J 4 bases; bases outside gene matches: 6. In germline, CDR1 is DFQATT, CDR2 SNEGSKA (reference sequence). CDR3 length equals 13 residues. In DNA form, the CDR3 reads TGCAGTGCTCCCGAGAGCGGGAGAGAGACCCAGTACTTC. This encodes CSAPESGRETQYF.

This clonotype was picked up many times. The chain links TRBV7-8 to TRBJ1-5, with a tentative D call TRBD1 (5 bases). CDR1 is SGHVS and CDR2 is FQNEAQ in the germline V gene. CDR3 length: 16 amino acids. The V gene lost 2 bases and the J gene lost 1 base, with 12 bases spanning the gap. In nucleotides, the CDR3 is TGTGCCAGCAGCTTATTCCCCCAGGGAAGCAATCAGCCCCAGCATTTT. It specifies CASSLFPQGSNQPQHF.

The chain couples TRBV4-1 to TRBJ1-5, with TRBD1 as a possible D gene (6 bases). CDR3 size: 17 residues. Trimming shortened V by 1 base and J by 2 bases, and 15 bases separated the two germline ends. Germline V gene data show CDR1 as MGHRA and CDR2 as YSYEKL. For the CDR3, the DNA is TGCGCCAGCAGCCAAGTCCTCAGGGGCGCTGGCAATCAGCCCCAGCATTTT. The encoded protein is CASSQVLRGAGNQPQHF.

This clonotype was found many times. The rearrangement links TRBV9 to TRBJ1-3; TRBD1 matches at 9 bases. The germline gives CDR1 SGDLS, CDR2 YYNGEE. The junction had 5 bases not matched to a gene; V was cut back by 3 bases and J by 4 bases. The CDR3 is 15 amino acids. CDR3 coding DNA: TGTGCCAGCAGCGGGACAGGGGAATCGGGAAACACCATATATTTT. Amino acid sequence: CASSGTGESGNTIYF.

This chain uses TRBV2 with TRBJ1-2, with D maybe TRBD1 (5 bases). The germline CDR1 and CDR2 sequences are SNHLY and FYNNEI. V was clipped by 4 bases and J by 2 bases, with 23 bases between them. The CDR3 has 18 residues. The CDR3: CASSARAVGLGANYGYTF. CDR3 coding DNA: TGTGCCAGCAGTGCTAGAGCGGTTGGGTTAGGGGCCAACTATGGCTACACCTTC.

This chain connects TRBV3-1 to TRBJ1-1; D not certain. Germline V gene sequence: CDR1 LGHDT, CDR2 YNNKEL (reference sequence). The CDR3 has 13 residues. The V gene lost 0 bases and the J gene lost 8 bases, with 10 bases spanning the gap. The CDR3 DNA is TGTGCCAGCAGCCAAGACAGCCCAGGAGAAGCTTTCTTT. It encodes CASSQDSPGEAFF.

The rearrangement links TRBV20-1 to TRBJ2-6; D not certain. This CDR3 comprises 10 residues. Looked up from germline, CDR1 is DFQATT and CDR2 is SNEGSKA (reference sequence). V was clipped by 6 bases and J by 9 bases, with 6 bases between them. The CDR3: CSARDNVLTF. The DNA of the CDR3 is TGCAGTGCAAGGGACAACGTCCTGACTTTC.